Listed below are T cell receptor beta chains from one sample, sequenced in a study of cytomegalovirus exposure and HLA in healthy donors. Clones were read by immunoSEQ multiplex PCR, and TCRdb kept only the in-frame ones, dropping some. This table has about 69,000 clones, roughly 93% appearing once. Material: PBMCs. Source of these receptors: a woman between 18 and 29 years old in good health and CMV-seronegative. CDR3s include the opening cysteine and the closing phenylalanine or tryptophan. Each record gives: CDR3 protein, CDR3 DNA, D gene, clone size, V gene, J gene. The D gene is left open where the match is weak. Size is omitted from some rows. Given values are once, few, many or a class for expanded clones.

CASSPREDTGELFF	TGTGCCAGCAGCCCAAGGGAGGACACCGGGGAGCTGTTTTTT	.	.	TRBV11-1	TRBJ2-2
CASSERPGGDTEAFF	TGCGCCAGCAGTGAGCGTCCAGGGGGTGACACTGAAGCTTTCTTT	TRBD1	once	TRBV10-1	TRBJ1-1
CASTPRDRGRTDTQYF	TGTGCCAGCACCCCTAGGGACAGGGGGCGCACAGATACGCAGTATTTT	.	once	TRBV21-1	TRBJ2-3
CASSSTGWVGTDTQYF	TGTGCCAGCAGTTCAACAGGGTGGGTAGGCACAGATACGCAGTATTTT	.	.	TRBV6-5	TRBJ2-3
CASSLGQDTYNEQFF	TGTGCCAGCAGCTTGGGACAGGACACCTACAATGAGCAGTTCTTC	.	.	TRBV5-4	TRBJ2-1
CASSLDRGPYNEQFF	TGTGCCAGCAGCTTAGACAGGGGCCCCTACAATGAGCAGTTCTTC	.	once	TRBV11-3	TRBJ2-1
CASSLGLAGNEQFF	TGCGCCAGCAGCTTAGGACTAGCGGGCAATGAGCAGTTCTTC	TRBD2	.	TRBV5-1	TRBJ2-1
CASSGGTRDTGELFF	TGTGCCAGCAGCGGCGGGACTAGGGACACCGGGGAGCTGTTTTTT	TRBD2	.	TRBV4-2	TRBJ2-2
CATSRGSSRGYEAFF	TGTGCCACCAGCAGAGGTTCATCCAGGGGGTATGAAGCTTTCTTT	TRBD1	.	TRBV15	TRBJ1-1
CATKGTLNTEAFF	TGTGCCACCAAAGGGACACTTAACACTGAAGCTTTCTTT	.	.	TRBV11-2	TRBJ1-1
CAISELGQVTDTQYF	TGTGCCATCAGTGAGTTAGGACAGGTCACAGATACGCAGTATTTT	TRBD1	.	TRBV10-3	TRBJ2-3
CSVRLAGVEETQYF	TGCAGCGTCCGACTAGCGGGGGTGGAGGAGACCCAGTACTTC	TRBD2	.	TRBV29-1	TRBJ2-5
CSVGGTGRDYGYTF	TGCAGCGTTGGGGGGACAGGGAGGGACTATGGCTACACCTTC	TRBD1	.	TRBV29-1	TRBJ1-2
CASSSGTSGGPRFNEQFF	TGTGCCAGCAGCTCAGGGACTAGCGGGGGGCCCAGATTCAATGAGCAGTTCTTC	TRBD2	.	TRBV11-3	TRBJ2-1
CASSPSQGADEQFF	TGTGCCAGCAGCCCATCTCAGGGGGCCGATGAGCAGTTCTTC	TRBD1	.	TRBV7-9	TRBJ2-1
CASSREWGGKGYTF	TGCGCCAGCAGTCGAGAATGGGGGGGCAAGGGCTACACCTTC	.	.	TRBV10-1	TRBJ1-2
CATKAEDSNQPQHF	TGTGCCACCAAAGCGGAAGACTCCAATCAGCCCCAGCATTTT	.	.	TRBV15	TRBJ1-5
CASSVGAGGPHNEQFF	TGTGCCAGCAGCGTAGGAGCGGGGGGGCCCCACAATGAGCAGTTCTTC	TRBD2	.	TRBV9	TRBJ2-1
CASSLVGRESDEQYF	TGTGCCAGCAGTTTAGTAGGGCGGGAGTCGGACGAGCAGTACTTC	TRBD2	.	TRBV28	TRBJ2-7
CASSLQNFGGLRKTGELFF	TGTGCCAGCAGCTTGCAGAATTTCGGGGGGCTGAGAAAAACCGGGGAGCTGTTTTTT	.	.	TRBV5-6	TRBJ2-2
CSVLDRGLGNTEAFF	TGCAGCGTTCTGGACAGGGGGCTTGGGAACACTGAAGCTTTCTTT	TRBD1	.	TRBV29-1	TRBJ1-1
CASSPGGYNSPLHF	TGTGCCAGCAGCCCCGGTGGCTATAATTCACCCCTCCACTTT	.	.	TRBV7-2	TRBJ1-6
CASSLSSASGEQFF	TGTGCCAGCAGCTTATCTTCGGCTAGCGGTGAGCAGTTCTTC	TRBD2	.	TRBV7-3	TRBJ2-1
CAISGLVGQVPFTGNTIYF	TGTGCCATCAGTGGTCTTGTCGGACAGGTCCCCTTCACTGGAAACACCATATATTTT	TRBD1	.	TRBV10-3	TRBJ1-3
CASRENRGSEQYF	TGTGCCAGCAGAGAGAACAGGGGATCCGAGCAGTACTTC	TRBD1	.	TRBV6-5	TRBJ2-7
CATSSAGQGSYGYTF	TGTGCCACCAGCAGTGCAGGACAGGGATCCTATGGCTACACCTTC	TRBD1	.	TRBV15	TRBJ1-2
CASSSLPDNTGELFF	TGCGCCAGCAGCTCCCTGCCAGATAACACCGGGGAGCTGTTTTTT	.	.	TRBV5-1	TRBJ2-2
CASSTQLAGGGSYEQYF	TGTGCCAGTAGTACCCAACTAGCGGGGGGAGGCTCCTACGAGCAGTACTTC	TRBD2	once	TRBV19	TRBJ2-7
CASSRGGASYNEQFF	TGTGCCAGCAGCCGTGGGGGGGCCTCCTACAATGAGCAGTTCTTC	.	.	TRBV7-3	TRBJ2-1
CASSSDSSEAFF	TGTGCCAGCAGTTCGGACAGCAGTGAAGCTTTCTTT	.	.	TRBV7-9	TRBJ1-1
CASSPWGGDNEQFF	TGTGCCAGCAGCCCCTGGGGCGGGGACAATGAGCAGTTCTTC	.	.	TRBV14	TRBJ2-1
CASSFWRSGEETQYF	TGTGCCAGCAGCTTTTGGAGGAGCGGGGAAGAGACCCAGTACTTC	TRBD2	.	TRBV7-9	TRBJ2-5
CASSLARGGETTGEQFF	TGTGCCAGCAGCTTGGCCCGGGGAGGGGAAACCACGGGTGAGCAGTTCTTC	TRBD2	.	TRBV5-4	TRBJ2-1
CASSQDGTSGGYEQYF	TGTGCCAGCAGCCAAGACGGGACTAGCGGGGGGTACGAGCAGTACTTC	TRBD2	.	TRBV4-2	TRBJ2-7
CASSPGQGADTEAFF	TGTGCCAGCAGCCCCGGGCAGGGGGCGGACACTGAAGCTTTCTTT	TRBD1	.	TRBV7-9	TRBJ1-1
CASSWTGYGYTF	TGTGCCAGCAGCTGGACAGGCTATGGCTACACCTTC	TRBD1	.	TRBV5-5	TRBJ1-2
CASSLQGGNQPQHF	TGTGCCAGCAGCCTACAGGGGGGCAATCAGCCCCAGCATTTT	TRBD1	.	TRBV5-4	TRBJ1-5
CASSELAGGEETQYF	TGTGCCAGCAGTGAACTAGCGGGAGGAGAAGAGACCCAGTACTTC	TRBD2	few	TRBV6-1	TRBJ2-5
CASSVDTNTGELFF	TGTGCCAGCAGCGTAGATACTAACACCGGGGAGCTGTTTTTT	.	.	TRBV9	TRBJ2-2
CAWSPLSDSGANVLTF	TGTGCCTGGAGTCCATTGAGCGACTCTGGGGCCAACGTCCTGACTTTC	.	few	TRBV30	TRBJ2-6
CASSRTRLAGGPGTDTQYF	TGTGCCAGCAGCCGTACGAGACTAGCGGGAGGGCCTGGCACAGATACGCAGTATTTT	TRBD2	.	TRBV6-7	TRBJ2-3
CASSPEGSYEQYF	TGTGCCAGCAGCCCCGAGGGTTCCTACGAGCAGTACTTC	.	.	TRBV7-9	TRBJ2-7
CASSVATGGNTEAFF	TGTGCCAGCAGCGTAGCTACGGGGGGGAACACTGAAGCTTTCTTT	.	.	TRBV9	TRBJ1-1
CSVGLAGQQFF	TGCAGCGTTGGACTAGCGGGACAGCAGTTCTTC	TRBD2	few	TRBV29-1	TRBJ2-1